This TCR beta chain stems from a study of regulatory T cells in long-lasting Graves disease. Time point denoted: persistent/refractory GD, antithyroid drugs over 5 years with positive TRAb. Generation of the TCR library employed RNA extracted from PBMCs. The CDR3 sequence is 12 residues long. V lost 1 base, J lost 6 bases, and 8 bases lay in between. Germline loops: CDR1 SGHNT, CDR2 YYREEE (reference sequence). Library construction for TCR beta used iRepertoire HTBI primers and Arm-PCR of CDR3 regions. TCRdb ran MiXCR on the multiplex PCR reads and lists one entry per CDR3 protein. The sample holds about 660,000 distinct CDR3 sequences, roughly 30% seen once.

Sample: peripheral blood mononuclear cells (PBMCs), taken when the disease was refractory, from a patient treated with antithyroid drugs. The sequence came from a female donor with Graves disease. This chain joins TRBV5-4 and TRBJ2-7; D is undetermined. The CDR3 reads CASSLLQGEQYF. CDR3 nucleotide sequence: TGTGCCAGCAGCTTGCTCCAAGGCGAGCAGTACTTC.